This T cell receptor beta chain comes out of a study of blood T cell repertoires in COVID-19. In the study overall: In each case, the material was cDNA or gDNA derived from T cells, B-cell-depleted T cells, or PBMCs.

Germline CDR1 is LNHDA and CDR2 is SQIVND (reference sequence). This CDR3 region has 20 residues. Trimming pared 5 bases from V and 4 bases from J, leaving 33 bases between. How the authors handled the data: From reference gene primer amplification, estimates of nucleated cell counts were derived. TCRdb keeps only in-frame clones here, not all; method: immunoSEQ multiplex PCR. The V and J calls and clone size are taken from that table; D and trimming were inferred from the DNA. The sample yields 250,000 to 350,000 clones, 80% to 90% seen once. Sample: peripheral blood. The sequence was collected from a man aged 18-30 years who had recovered from COVID-19. This rearrangement joins TRBV19 to TRBJ2-7, with a weak D call TRBD2 (6 bases). The CDR3 nucleotides read TGTGCCAGTAGTCCCCCGGGGCCGTCGGGGGTCCTTAGGCCAACTTACGAGCAGTACTTC. It encodes CASSPPGPSGVLRPTYEQYF.